Below, 26 T cell receptor beta chains from the same sample are listed, as sequenced in a study of long-term antiretroviral therapy in people with HIV. The assay, immunoSEQ v3.0, was run at survey level. The data were produced by immunoSEQ multiplex PCR, yet TCRdb's version contains in-frame clones alone and is incomplete. The sample shows roughly 30,000 clones, 75% to 90% of them seen only once. The sequencing used unsorted PBMCs, collected 3.2 years before starting antiretroviral therapy. Receptors originate from a man in his fifties or sixties with HIV.

This clone has just one count. This chain uses TRBV5-1 with TRBJ2-2, with TRBD1 identical over 8 bases. Germline V CDR1 and CDR2: SGHRS, YFSETQ. The CDR3 has 15 residues. Losses at the gene ends were 8 bases for V and 7 bases for J; bases not matched to a gene: 13. CDR3: CASRQGSRGVGELFF. As DNA, the CDR3 is TGCGCCAGTCGACAGGGGTCTCGCGGAGTCGGGGAGCTGTTTTTT.

CDR3 residues: CASSRQREGDEQYF. CDR3 bases: TGTGCCAGCAGCCGACAGCGGGAGGGTGACGAGCAGTACTTC. V is TRBV11-2 and J is TRBJ2-7; 10 bases are a match to TRBD2. The trim removed 5 bases at V and 5 bases at J, leaving 6 bases unmatched. The CDR3 has 14 residues. Germline assignment: CDR1 SGHAT and CDR2 FQNNGV.

The chain couples TRBV5-1 to TRBJ1-3; D remains ambiguous. The CDR3 spans 16 residues. Trimming left V 4 bases short and J 0 bases short, with 14 bases between. Germline CDR1 reads SGHRS; CDR2 reads YFSETQ. CDR3 in amino acids: CASSVGSSGSGNTIYF. CDR3 coding DNA: TGCGCCAGCAGCGTGGGGAGTTCGGGCTCTGGAAACACCATATATTTT.

The chain joins TRBV14 to TRBJ2-7; D tentatively reads TRBD1 or TRBD2 (6 bases each). The germline V gene encodes CDR1 SGHDN and CDR2 FVKESK. The length of the CDR3 is 16 residues. V dropped 0 bases and J dropped 1 base, with 13 bases sitting between them. CDR3: CASSQDRGALSYEQYF. The CDR3 nucleotides are TGTGCCAGCAGCCAAGATAGGGGGGCCCTTTCCTACGAGCAGTACTTC.

The rearrangement links TRBV27 to TRBJ2-5; D uncertain. Looked up from germline, CDR1 is MNHEY and CDR2 is SMNVEV (reference sequence). Deletions cut 6 bases from V and 1 base from J, with 12 bases between. This CDR3 contains 14 residues. This chain's CDR3 is CASRKAWTQETQYF. The CDR3 coding sequence is TGTGCCAGCAGAAAAGCCTGGACCCAAGAGACCCAGTACTTC.

In this sample, this clone turned up once. The rearrangement joins TRBV5-3 to TRBJ1-5; 8 bases are a match to TRBD1. TRBV5-3 is given ORF status, its function remaining uncertain. V trimming: 0 bases; J trimming: 7 bases; junction bases outside the gene matches: 12. The CDR3 consists of 17 residues. DNA for the CDR3: TGTGCCAGAAGCTTGGGAGTTGGGGGGACAGGCCACCAGCCCCAGCATTTT. Encoded protein: CARSLGVGGTGHQPQHF.

With regard to this clone: Germline and junction disagree at one end, which may indicate a read error. CDR3: CASSLSRGASTGELFF. CDR3 in DNA: TGTGCTAGCAGCTTAAGTCGGGGGGCCAGCACCGGGGAGCTGTTTTTT. This chain uses TRBV7-7 with TRBJ2-2, with D tentatively TRBD2 (7 bases). The germline CDR1 and CDR2 sequences are SSHAT and FNYEAQ (reference sequence). CDR3 length: 16 amino acids.

This chain joins TRBV5-4 and TRBJ2-7, with D uncertain. Per the germline V gene, CDR1 is SGHNT and CDR2 is YYREEE (reference sequence). The CDR3 has 14 residues. With 0 bases removed from V and 4 bases from J, the gap between germline ends came to 11 bases. The CDR3 coding sequence is TGTGCCAGCAGCTTGGGCTCAGGCCCGTACGAGCAGTACTTC. This sequence encodes CASSLGSGPYEQYF. The whole variable domain, filled in from reference TRBV5-4 and TRBJ2-7, reads ETGVTQSPTHLIKTRGQQVTLRCSSQSGHNTVSWYQQALGQGPQFIFQYYREEENGRGNFPPRFSGLQFPNYSSELNVNALELDDSALYLCASSLGSGPYEQYFGPGTRLTVT.

The chain recombines TRBV7-2 with TRBJ1-1; D remains unclear. Per germline, CDR1 SGHTA and CDR2 FQGNSA. The CDR3 contains 12 residues. V was clipped by 2 bases and J by 5 bases, with 6 bases between them. The CDR3 DNA follows: TGTGCCAGCAGCTTAAGGGAGACTGAAGCTTTCTTT. As protein: CASSLRETEAFF.

This sequence joins TRBV18 and TRBJ1-1; D is unclear. V lost 2 bases and J 0 bases, leaving 7 bases between the germline ends. The germline V gene encodes CDR1 KGHSH and CDR2 LQKENI. This CDR3 has 14 residues. The DNA for the CDR3 is TGTGCCAGCTCACCAGAGGGTCTGAACACTGAAGCTTTCTTT. This codes for CASSPEGLNTEAFF.

The V gene is TRBV30, the J gene TRBJ2-5, with D unresolved. V was clipped by 2 bases and J by 0 bases, with 7 bases between them. Germline CDR1 reads GTSNPN; CDR2 reads SVGIG (reference sequence). The CDR3 length is 13 residues. For the CDR3, the DNA is TGTGCCTGGAGTATAGGGAACCAAGAGACCCAGTACTTC. This translates into CAWSIGNQETQYF.

This sequence joins TRBV5-1 and TRBJ2-3; D is perhaps TRBD1 (5 bases). The germline V gene has CDR1 SGHRS and CDR2 YFSETQ. With 4 bases removed from V and 4 bases from J, the gap between germline ends came to 13 bases. The CDR3 loop spans 14 amino acids. CDR3 amino acids: CASSPQGSPDTQYF. Here the CDR3 DNA reads TGCGCCAGCAGCCCCCAGGGTTCCCCAGATACGCAGTATTTT.

This chain connects TRBV2 to TRBJ1-2, with 7 nucleotides matching TRBD1. The CDR3 runs to 14 residues. Germline values: CDR1 SNHLY, CDR2 FYNNEI. With 3 bases clipped from V and 2 bases from J, the junction kept 3 bases outside the gene matches. This CDR3 reads CASSDQQGNYGYTF. For the CDR3, the DNA is TGTGCCAGCAGTGATCAACAGGGGAACTATGGCTACACCTTC. The entire variable domain, with the rest obtained from reference TRBV2 and TRBJ1-2, is as follows: EPEVTQTPSHQVTQMGQEVILRCVPISNHLYFYWYRQILGQKVEFLVSFYNNEISEKSEIFDDQFSVERPDGSNFTLKIRSTKLEDSAMYFCASSDQQGNYGYTFGSGTRLTVV.

This chain links TRBV5-4 with TRBJ2-1, with 10 bases matching TRBD2. V lost 4 bases to trimming and J lost 6 bases; unmatched junction nucleotides: 7. The CDR3 sequence is 15 residues long. Looked up from germline, CDR1 is SGHNT and CDR2 is YYREEE (reference sequence). The CDR3 nucleotides read TGTGCCAGCAGCAGCCCGGGACTAGCGTTCAATGAGCAGTTCTTC. Its protein is CASSSPGLAFNEQFF.

This chain links TRBV5-4 with TRBJ2-5; D is undetermined. The CDR3 runs 14 residues. The germline CDR1 and CDR2 sequences are SGHNT and YYREEE (reference sequence). Deletions cut 0 bases from V and 5 bases from J, with 11 bases between. The DNA of the CDR3 is TGTGCCAGCAGCTTGGATCGCCGTAGCGAGACCCAGTACTTC. It is translated as CASSLDRRSETQYF.

This chain links TRBV7-2 with TRBJ1-2; 7 positions agree with TRBD1. In germline, CDR1 is SGHTA, CDR2 FQGNSA. The CDR3 has 15 residues. V shed 0 bases, J shed 3 bases, and the junction held 4 bases outside the gene matches. In DNA form, the CDR3 reads TGTGCCAGCAGCTTAGCTAGGGGGCAGTACTATGGCTACACCTTC. This translates into CASSLARGQYYGYTF.

The V and J genes are TRBV28 and TRBJ1-2, with a possible D match to TRBD1 (6 bases). CDR3 length equals 18 residues. The V end was cut by 3 bases, the J end by 0 bases, with 20 bases between. Germline CDR1 reads MDHEN; CDR2 reads SYDVKM. The CDR3 sequence is CASSFLTAGDKANYGYTF. The CDR3 nucleotides read TGTGCCAGCAGTTTTTTAACAGCTGGGGACAAGGCTAACTATGGCTACACCTTC.

The chain joins TRBV5-4 to TRBJ2-2, with TRBD1 as a possible D gene (5 bases). The CDR3 is 15 residues long. Trimming took 1 base from V and 2 from J, leaving 9 bases between them. Per germline, CDR1 SGHNT and CDR2 YYREEE (reference sequence). This CDR3 reads CASSLMQGNTGELFF. DNA of the CDR3: TGTGCCAGCAGCTTGATGCAGGGCAACACCGGGGAGCTGTTTTTT.

The chain links TRBV7-2 to TRBJ1-2; no definite D call. Trimming removed 2 bases from V and 1 base from J, with 11 bases in between. In germline, CDR1 is SGHTA, CDR2 FQGNSA. CDR3 length equals 15 residues. The CDR3 nucleotides read TGTGCCAGCAGCTTATCGGGAGACCTTAACTATGGCTACACCTTC. Translating it yields CASSLSGDLNYGYTF.

The V and J genes are TRBV6-5 and TRBJ2-2; D is unclear. Germline V CDR1 and CDR2: MNHEY, SVGAGI. The CDR3 is made up of 15 amino acids. V gave up 6 bases and J gave up 0 bases, with 11 bases separating them. CDR3 amino acids: CASSLVEANTGELFF. The CDR3 bases are TGTGCCAGCAGCCTTGTGGAAGCGAACACCGGGGAGCTGTTTTTT.

CDR3 sequence (DNA): TGTGCCAGCAGCGGGGACCCCGGGACAGGGAGTTCACCCCTCCACTTT. Protein product: CASSGDPGTGSSPLHF. The chain recombines TRBV9 with TRBJ1-6; 9 nucleotides agree with TRBD1. V dropped 3 bases and J dropped 9; count of bases not matched to a gene: 10. Looked up from germline, CDR1 is SGDLS and CDR2 is YYNGEE. This CDR3 has 16 residues.

V gene TRBV5-4 combines with J gene TRBJ1-4; TRBD1 aligns across 8 bases. The V and J ends lost 0 bases and 4 bases, in that order; junction bases with no gene match: 5. Germline values: CDR1 SGHNT, CDR2 YYREEE (reference sequence). The CDR3 consists of 16 residues. The CDR3 here is CASSLGQGRNNEKLFF. In DNA form, the CDR3 reads TGTGCCAGCAGCTTGGGACAGGGGCGGAATAATGAAAAACTGTTTTTT. Full variable domain (rest looked up from reference TRBV5-4 and TRBJ1-4): ETGVTQSPTHLIKTRGQQVTLRCSSQSGHNTVSWYQQALGQGPQFIFQYYREEENGRGNFPPRFSGLQFPNYSSELNVNALELDDSALYLCASSLGQGRNNEKLFFGSGTQLSVL.

The CDR3 DNA sequence: TGTGCCAGCAAAAGACAGGGGGACTCCTACGAGCAGTACTTC. The encoded protein is CASKRQGDSYEQYF. The rearrangement uses TRBV27 and TRBJ2-7, with 9 bases fitting TRBD1. CDR1 MNHEY and CDR2 SMNVEV come from the germline V gene (reference sequence). V gave up 7 bases and J gave up 0 bases; unmatched junction bases: 4. The CDR3 consists of 14 residues.

A note on this clone: In the same sample, other DNA sequences code for this CDR3. The rearrangement joins TRBV2 to TRBJ2-5; D gene uncertain. CDR1 and CDR2 (germline): SNHLY, FYNNEI. There are 12 residues in the CDR3. V was clipped by 6 bases and J by 7 bases, with 12 bases between them. The DNA of the CDR3 is TGTGCCAGCAGGGGAACCGGATCGACCCAGTACTTC. This sequence encodes CASRGTGSTQYF.

The chain is built from TRBV30 and TRBJ1-6; no firm D call. Germline loops: CDR1 GTSNPN, CDR2 SVGIG (reference sequence). The CDR3 sequence is 12 residues long. Trimming shortened V by 4 bases and J by 5 bases, and 6 bases separated the two germline ends. The CDR3 protein is CAWIVDNSPLHF. The DNA for the CDR3 is TGTGCCTGGATTGTGGATAATTCACCCCTCCACTTT.

The rearrangement uses TRBV29-1 and TRBJ1-2, with 7 positions matching TRBD1. The CDR3 is 13 residues long. J was trimmed by 4 bases and V by 6 bases; bases with no gene match: 8. Germline V CDR1 and CDR2: SQVTM, ANQGSEA. The CDR3 region has the DNA TGCAGCGTGGGAACAGGGGTCGTCTATGGCTACACCTTC. This gives the protein CSVGTGVVYGYTF. Looking up the rest from reference TRBV29-1 and TRBJ1-2 gives the full variable domain: SAVISQKPSRDICQRGTSLTIQCQVDSQVTMMFWYRQQPGQSLTLIATANQGSEATYESGFVIDKFPISRPNLTFSTLTVSNMSPEDSSIYLCSVGTGVVYGYTFGSGTRLTVV.